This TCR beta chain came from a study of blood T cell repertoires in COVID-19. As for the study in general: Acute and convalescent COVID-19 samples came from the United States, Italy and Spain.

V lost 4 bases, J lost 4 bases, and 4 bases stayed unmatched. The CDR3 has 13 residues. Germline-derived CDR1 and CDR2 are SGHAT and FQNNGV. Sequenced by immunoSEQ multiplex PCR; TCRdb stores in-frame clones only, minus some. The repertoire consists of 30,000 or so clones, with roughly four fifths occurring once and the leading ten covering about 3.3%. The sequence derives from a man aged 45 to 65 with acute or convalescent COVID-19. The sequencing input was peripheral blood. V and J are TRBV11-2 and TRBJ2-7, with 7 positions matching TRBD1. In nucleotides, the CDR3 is TGTGCCAGCAGCTCCACAGGGGAGTACGAGCAGTACTTC. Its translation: CASSSTGEYEQYF.